The T cell receptor (beta chain) described here comes from a study of T-cell reconstitution after alpha-beta-depleted transplantation in children. The CDR3 is 14 residues long. The germline V gene encodes CDR1 LGHDT and CDR2 YNNKEL (reference sequence). Unique molecular identifiers featured in how the TCRbeta library was prepared. TCRdb recomputed calls from the PCR reads with MiXCR, one row per CDR3 protein. The sample lists approximately 99,000 distinct CDR3 sequences, about 6.5% occurring once. This clonotype was recorded once. The antigen remains undetermined. Being one base from a much bigger clone, this may be a read error. Study-level findings and limits: About two months after transplant, alpha-beta T cells reportedly came from several hundred expanded graft clones.

Specimen: PBMCs, mostly from graft donor cells, collected 360 days after TCRalphabeta/CD19-depleted stem cell transplant. The rearrangement links TRBV3-1 to TRBJ2-7, with 7 bases identical to TRBD2. The TCR originated in a male patient between 2 and 15 years old who had a stem cell transplant for acute lymphoblastic leukemia, so the T cells may come from the graft donor. The CDR3 here is CASSQGTRAYVQYF. The CDR3 nucleotides read TGTGCCAGCAGCCAAGGGACTAGAGCCTACGTGCAGTACTTC.